This entry lists 20 T cell receptor beta chains sequenced from one sample in a study of T cell responses to AZD1222 COVID-19 vaccine. Assay used: immunoSEQ multiplex PCR; TCRdb lists only in-frame clones, some missing. The sample lists about 130,000 clones, roughly 94% occurring once. Specimen: peripheral blood, collected on day 0 of AZD1222 vaccination. These TCRs come from an adult in good health.

This chain joins TRBV5-8 and TRBJ2-7, with D maybe TRBD2 (6 bases). CDR1 is SGHTS and CDR2 is YDEGEE in the germline V gene. Trimming took 0 bases from V and 2 from J, leaving 15 bases between them. The CDR3 covers 16 residues. This CDR3 is CASSLVVTRGAYEQYF. Written as DNA, the CDR3 is TGTGCCAGCAGCTTGGTGGTCACCCGCGGGGCCTACGAGCAGTACTTC.

This chain uses TRBV9 with TRBJ1-1, with D unclear. V gave up 1 base and J gave up 8 bases, with 9 bases separating them. In germline, CDR1 is SGDLS, CDR2 YYNGEE. This CDR3 has 12 amino acids. CDR3 sequence: CASSVTAPEAFF. The CDR3 DNA is TGTGCCAGCAGCGTAACAGCACCAGAAGCTTTCTTT.

V gene TRBV24-1 combines with J gene TRBJ2-5; 7 bases fit TRBD1. CDR3 length equals 17 residues. J gave up 2 bases and V 3 bases, and 11 bases lay outside the gene matches. In germline, CDR1 is KGHDR, CDR2 SFDVKD. The CDR3 nucleotides read TGTGCCACCAGTGATCCCACGGGCCTCAGGGGGCAAGAGACCCAGTACTTC. The encoded protein is CATSDPTGLRGQETQYF.

This chain links TRBV29-1 with TRBJ1-2; a weak D match, TRBD1 (6 bases). Germline V CDR1 and CDR2: SQVTM, ANQGSEA. The CDR3 is 13 residues long. Trimming shortened V by 3 bases and J by 2 bases, and 10 bases separated the two germline ends. The DNA of the CDR3 is TGCAGCGTTGAGCACACAGGGAACTATGGCTACACCTTC. This gives the protein CSVEHTGNYGYTF.

This chain joins TRBV5-4 and TRBJ1-6, with TRBD1 as a possible D gene (5 bases). CDR3 length: 12 residues. The V gene lost 4 bases and the J gene lost 16 bases, with 15 bases spanning the gap. In germline, CDR1 is SGHNT, CDR2 YYREEE (reference sequence). CDR3 protein: CASSVKGTTLHF. CDR3 DNA sequence: TGTGCCAGCAGCGTAAAGGGGACCACACTCCACTTT.

There are a few counts of this clone. This rearrangement joins TRBV5-5 to TRBJ1-6; D not certain. This CDR3 region has 17 residues. V lost 0 bases, J lost 0 bases, and 10 bases lay in between. Germline loops: CDR1 SGHKS, CDR2 YYEKEE (reference sequence). CDR3 protein: CASSLVPTDSYNSPLHF. Written as DNA, the CDR3 is TGTGCCAGCAGCTTGGTCCCCACAGACTCCTATAATTCACCCCTCCACTTT.

A note on this clone: At one of its ends the junction is not consistent with the germline gene, which may arise from a read error. The gene calls are TRBV7-2 and TRBJ1-3; D gene ambiguous. The CDR3 extends over 12 amino acids. Germline-derived CDR1 and CDR2 are SGHTA and FQGNSA. CDR3 DNA: TGTGCCAGCAGCTTAGCTGGATACACCATATATTTT. As protein: CASSLAGYTIYF.

The chain joins TRBV7-2 to TRBJ1-1; D not certain. Germline CDR1 reads SGHTA; CDR2 reads FQGNSA. Trimming removed 5 bases at V and 0 bases at J, with 13 bases between. CDR3 length: 15 amino acids. The CDR3 coding sequence is TGTGCCAGCAGCCCGCGACCATTAATGAACACTGAAGCTTTCTTT. Its protein is CASSPRPLMNTEAFF.

This rearrangement joins TRBV2 to TRBJ2-1; 12 bases agree with TRBD2. CDR3 size: 12 residues. Germline loops: CDR1 SNHLY, CDR2 FYNNEI. Trimming removed 5 bases from V and 12 bases from J; junction bases left unmatched: 2. In DNA form, the CDR3 reads TGTGCCAGCAGTCTACTAGCGGGGGGGCAGTTCTTC. Translation: CASSLLAGGQFF.

This clone was recorded a few times. The J gene is TRBJ1-5, the V gene TRBV2; no reliable D call. CDR1 is SNHLY, CDR2 FYNNEI, per germline. Trimming took off 1 base at V and 6 bases at J, with 7 bases between the two ends. The length of the CDR3 is 13 residues. The CDR3 DNA reads as TGTGCCAGCAGTGAAGTACACGGTCAGCCCCAGCATTTT. As protein: CASSEVHGQPQHF.

V and J are TRBV9 and TRBJ2-1; 7 bases fit TRBD1. The CDR3 extends over 15 amino acids. Trimming at V came to 0 bases and at J to 6 bases, leaving 6 bases not matched to a gene. Germline V gene sequence: CDR1 SGDLS, CDR2 YYNGEE. The CDR3 region is CASSVAGQPSNEQFF. Here the CDR3 DNA reads TGTGCCAGCAGCGTAGCGGGACAGCCCAGCAATGAGCAGTTCTTC.

The genes are TRBV6-5 and TRBJ1-5, with unresolved D. The V end was cut by 8 bases, the J end by 5 bases, with 13 bases between. Per the germline V gene, CDR1 is MNHEY and CDR2 is SVGAGI. The CDR3 length is 13 residues. CDR3 sequence reads: CASGSGNHQPQHF. In DNA form, the CDR3 reads TGTGCCAGCGGATCGGGGAACCATCAGCCCCAGCATTTT.

This clone was recorded only once. The chain joins TRBV7-2 to TRBJ1-2, with 8 bases fitting TRBD1. The V gene end was trimmed by 6 bases and the J gene end by 5 bases; junction bases not matched to a gene: 8. This CDR3 comprises 14 residues. Germline values: CDR1 SGHTA, CDR2 FQGNSA. In DNA, the CDR3 is TGTGCCAGCAGTAAGGACAGGGCTCTTTATGGCTACACCTTC. This sequence encodes CASSKDRALYGYTF. The full variable domain, with the rest looked up from reference TRBV7-2 and TRBJ1-2, is GAGVSQSPSNKVTEKGKDVELRCDPISGHTALYWYRQSLGQGLEFLIYFQGNSAPDKSGLPSDRFSAERTGGSVSTLTIQRTQQEDSAVYLCASSKDRALYGYTFGSGTRLTVV.

V and J are TRBV11-2 and TRBJ1-2; tentative D call: TRBD1 (6 bases). V was cut by 4 bases and J by 4 bases, with 16 bases left in between. The CDR3 is made up of 15 amino acids. Germline lookup yields CDR1 SGHAT and CDR2 FQNNGV. The CDR3, as DNA: TGTGCCAGCAGCTCGAGGGGGGTGGAGATCTATGGCTACACCTTC. It is translated as CASSSRGVEIYGYTF.

V is TRBV6-5 and J is TRBJ1-5; D call uncertain. The CDR3 has 12 residues. Germline V CDR1 and CDR2: MNHEY, SVGAGI. Between the trimmed V and J ends, which lost 6 bases and 4 bases, there was a span of 7 bases. CDR3 bases: TGTGCCAGCAGCGCGGGTAATCAGCCCCAGCATTTT. Translating it yields CASSAGNQPQHF.

This chain joins TRBV4-1 and TRBJ1-5, with unresolved D. The CDR3 is 13 amino acids. V was shortened by 0 bases and J by 10 bases, with 10 bases between the two germline ends. Germline CDR1 MGHRA, CDR2 YSYEKL. The CDR3, as DNA: TGCGCCAGCAGCCAAGATAATTGGGCACCCCAGCATTTT. This encodes CASSQDNWAPQHF.

This clone was counted a single time. Other DNA sequences within the sample encode an identical CDR3. This rearrangement joins TRBV11-2 to TRBJ2-1; D possibly corresponds to TRBD2 (5 bases). This CDR3 comprises 13 residues. The V end lost 2 bases, the J end lost 7 bases, and 9 bases lay between the germline ends. Germline-derived CDR1 and CDR2 are SGHAT and FQNNGV. This CDR3 reads CASSLNRGNEQFF. Here the CDR3 DNA reads TGTGCCAGCAGCTTAAATCGCGGGAATGAGCAGTTCTTC.

This clone was seen a few times. V is TRBV27 and J is TRBJ2-1; D uncertain. Germline CDR1 MNHEY, CDR2 SMNVEV (reference sequence). V dropped 5 bases and J dropped 5 bases, with 7 bases sitting between them. The CDR3 has 12 residues. This CDR3 is CASSHPNNEQFF. Written as DNA, the CDR3 is TGTGCCAGCAGTCACCCGAACAATGAGCAGTTCTTC.

As regards this clone: One end of the junction does not line up with germline, which may come from a read error. The gene calls are TRBV5-8 and TRBJ1-2; perhaps TRBD1 as D (6 bases). The CDR3 has 15 amino acids. The germline gives CDR1 SGHTS, CDR2 YDEGEE. Here the CDR3 reads CANSLGTRLYYGYTF. For the CDR3, the DNA is TGTGCCAACAGCTTGGGGACACGGCTTTACTATGGCTACACCTTC.

The gene calls are TRBV9 and TRBJ2-3; D is perhaps TRBD1 (6 bases). Trimming left V 1 base short and J 3 bases short, with 21 bases between. Looked up from germline, CDR1 is SGDLS and CDR2 is YYNGEE. The CDR3 totals 18 residues. The DNA of the CDR3 is TGTGCCAGCAGCGTAAGGGAAAGGGTCCTTAGGGGGACAGATACGCAGTATTTT. Its translation: CASSVRERVLRGTDTQYF. Based on the CDR3 plus reference TRBV9 and TRBJ2-3, the full variable domain is DSGVTQTPKHLITATGQRVTLRCSPRSGDLSVYWYQQSLDQGLQFLIQYYNGEERAKGNILERFSAQQFPDLHSELNLSSLELGDSALYFCASSVRERVLRGTDTQYFGPGTRLTVL.